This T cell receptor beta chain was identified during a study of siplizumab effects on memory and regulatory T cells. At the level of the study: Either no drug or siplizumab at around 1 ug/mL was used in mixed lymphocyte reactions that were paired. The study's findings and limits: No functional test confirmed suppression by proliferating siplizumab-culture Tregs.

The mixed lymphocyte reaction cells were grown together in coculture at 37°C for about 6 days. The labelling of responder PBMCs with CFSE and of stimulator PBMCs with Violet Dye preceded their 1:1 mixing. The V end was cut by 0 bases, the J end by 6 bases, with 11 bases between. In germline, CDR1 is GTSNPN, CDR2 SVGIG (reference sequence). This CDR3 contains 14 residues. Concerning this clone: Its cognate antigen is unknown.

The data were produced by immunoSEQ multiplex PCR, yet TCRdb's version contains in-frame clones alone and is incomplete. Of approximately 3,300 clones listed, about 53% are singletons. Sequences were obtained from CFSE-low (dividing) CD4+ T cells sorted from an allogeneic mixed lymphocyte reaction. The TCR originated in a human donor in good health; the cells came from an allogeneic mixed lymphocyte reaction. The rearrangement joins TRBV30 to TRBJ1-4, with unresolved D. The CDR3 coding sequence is TGTGCCTGGAGTGTACTTTATGGGGATGAAAAACTGTTTTTT. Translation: CAWSVLYGDEKLFF.